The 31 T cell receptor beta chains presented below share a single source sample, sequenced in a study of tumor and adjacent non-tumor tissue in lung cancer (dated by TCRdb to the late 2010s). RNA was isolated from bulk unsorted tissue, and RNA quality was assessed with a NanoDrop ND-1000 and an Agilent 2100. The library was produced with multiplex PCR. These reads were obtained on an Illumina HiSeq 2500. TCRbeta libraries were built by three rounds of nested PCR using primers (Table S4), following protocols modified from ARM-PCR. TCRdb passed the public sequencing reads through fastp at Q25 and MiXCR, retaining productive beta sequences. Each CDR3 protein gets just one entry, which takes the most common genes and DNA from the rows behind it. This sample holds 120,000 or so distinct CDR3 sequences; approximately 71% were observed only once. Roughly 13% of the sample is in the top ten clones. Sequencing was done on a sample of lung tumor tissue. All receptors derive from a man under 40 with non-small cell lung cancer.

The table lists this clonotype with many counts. In nucleotides, the CDR3 is TGTGCCAGCAGTTACAGGGGTAGCAATCAGCCCCAGCATTTT. Translation gives CASSYRGSNQPQHF. The rearrangement uses TRBV6-5 and TRBJ1-5; weak D call: TRBD1 (5 bases). This CDR3 has 14 amino acids. V was clipped by 2 bases and J by 0 bases, with 5 bases between them. Germline loops: CDR1 MNHEY, CDR2 SVGAGI.

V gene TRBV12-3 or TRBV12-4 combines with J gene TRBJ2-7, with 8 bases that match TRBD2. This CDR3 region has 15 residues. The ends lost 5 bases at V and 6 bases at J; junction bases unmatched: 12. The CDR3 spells CASSTSGGDSREQYF. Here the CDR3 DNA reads TGTGCCAGCAGTACATCCGGGGGGGATAGTCGCGAGCAGTACTTC.

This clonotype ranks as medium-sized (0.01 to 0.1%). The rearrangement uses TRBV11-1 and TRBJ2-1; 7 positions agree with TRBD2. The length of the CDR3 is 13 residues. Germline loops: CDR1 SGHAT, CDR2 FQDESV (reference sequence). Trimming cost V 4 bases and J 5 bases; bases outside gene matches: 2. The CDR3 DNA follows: TGTGCCAGCAGCTATGGGACTAACAATGAGCAGTTCTTC. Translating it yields CASSYGTNNEQFF.

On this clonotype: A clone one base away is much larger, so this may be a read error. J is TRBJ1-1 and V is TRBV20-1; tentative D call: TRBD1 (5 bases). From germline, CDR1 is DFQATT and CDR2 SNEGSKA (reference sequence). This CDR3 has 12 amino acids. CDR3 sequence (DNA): TGCAGCGCCTTGGGGGGGAAGGCTGAAGCTTTCTTT. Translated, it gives CSALGGKAEAFF.

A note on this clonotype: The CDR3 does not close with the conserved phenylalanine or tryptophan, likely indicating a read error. The CDR3 sequence: CSAPSIGGVVRHYGYTL. Here the CDR3 DNA reads TGCAGTGCGCCATCGATTGGCGGTGTCGTCAGGCACTATGGCTACACCTTA. The V call is TRBV20-1, the J call TRBJ1-2; the D is unclear. Germline CDR1 is DFQATT and CDR2 is SNEGSKA (reference sequence). V was trimmed by 6 bases and J by 3 bases, leaving 26 bases between them. This CDR3 has 17 amino acids.

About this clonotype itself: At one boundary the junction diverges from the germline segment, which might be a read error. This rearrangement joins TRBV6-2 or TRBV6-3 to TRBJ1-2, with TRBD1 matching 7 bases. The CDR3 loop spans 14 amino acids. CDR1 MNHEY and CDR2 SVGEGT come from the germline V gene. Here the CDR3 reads CACSSTGPNYGYTF. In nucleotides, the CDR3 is TGTGCCTGCAGTTCGACAGGGCCGAACTATGGCTACACCTTC.

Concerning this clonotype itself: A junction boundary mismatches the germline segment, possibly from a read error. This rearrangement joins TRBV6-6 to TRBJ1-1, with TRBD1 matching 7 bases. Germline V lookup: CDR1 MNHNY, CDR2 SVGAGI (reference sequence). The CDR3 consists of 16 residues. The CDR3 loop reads CASSYGRTGGNTEVFF. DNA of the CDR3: TGTGCCAGCAGTTACGGACGGACAGGTGGAAACACTGAAGTTTTCTTT.

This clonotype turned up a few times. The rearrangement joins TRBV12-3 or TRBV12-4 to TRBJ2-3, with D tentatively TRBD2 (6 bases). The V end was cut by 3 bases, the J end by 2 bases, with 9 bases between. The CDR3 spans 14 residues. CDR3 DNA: TGTGCCAGCAGTTTCGCTAGCGTCACAGATACGCAGTATTTT. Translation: CASSFASVTDTQYF.

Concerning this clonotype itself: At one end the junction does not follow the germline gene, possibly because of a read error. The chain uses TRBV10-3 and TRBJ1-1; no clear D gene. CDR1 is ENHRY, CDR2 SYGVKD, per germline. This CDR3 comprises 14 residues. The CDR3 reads CAISKSVGNTEAFF. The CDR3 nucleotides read TGTGCCATCAGTAAGTCGGTAGGAAACACTGAAGCTTTCTTT.

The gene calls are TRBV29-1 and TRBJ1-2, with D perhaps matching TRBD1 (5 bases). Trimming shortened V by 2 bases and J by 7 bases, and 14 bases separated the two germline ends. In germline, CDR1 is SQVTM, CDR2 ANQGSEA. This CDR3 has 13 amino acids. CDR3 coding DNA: TGCAGCGTTGAATGGCAGGGTTCATCTGGCTACACCTTC. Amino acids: CSVEWQGSSGYTF.

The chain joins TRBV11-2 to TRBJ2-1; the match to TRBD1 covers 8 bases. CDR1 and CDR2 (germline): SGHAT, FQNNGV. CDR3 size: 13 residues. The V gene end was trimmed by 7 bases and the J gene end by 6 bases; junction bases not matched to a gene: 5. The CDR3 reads CASNLDRVNEQFF. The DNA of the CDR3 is TGTGCCAGCAACTTGGACAGGGTCAATGAGCAGTTCTTC.

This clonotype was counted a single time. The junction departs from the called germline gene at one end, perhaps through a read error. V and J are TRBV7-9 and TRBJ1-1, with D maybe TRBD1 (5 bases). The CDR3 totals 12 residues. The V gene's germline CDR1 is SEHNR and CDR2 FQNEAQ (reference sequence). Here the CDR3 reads CASMRGRTEAFF. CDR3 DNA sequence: TGTGCTAGCATGAGGGGTCGGACTGAAGCTTTCTTT.

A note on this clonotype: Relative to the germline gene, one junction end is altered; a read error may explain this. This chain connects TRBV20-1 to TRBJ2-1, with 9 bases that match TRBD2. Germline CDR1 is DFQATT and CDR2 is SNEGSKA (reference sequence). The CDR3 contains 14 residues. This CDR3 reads CTARTSGQHYEQFF. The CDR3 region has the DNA TGCACTGCTAGAACTAGCGGGCAACACTATGAGCAGTTCTTC.

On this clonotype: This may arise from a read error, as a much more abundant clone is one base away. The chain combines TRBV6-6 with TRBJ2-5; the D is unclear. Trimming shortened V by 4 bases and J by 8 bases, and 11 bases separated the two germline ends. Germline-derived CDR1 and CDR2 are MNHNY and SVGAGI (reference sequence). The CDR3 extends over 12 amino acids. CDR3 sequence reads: CASSFEVDTQYF. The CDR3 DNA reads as TGTGCCAGCAGTTTCGAGGTCGATACCCAGTACTTC.

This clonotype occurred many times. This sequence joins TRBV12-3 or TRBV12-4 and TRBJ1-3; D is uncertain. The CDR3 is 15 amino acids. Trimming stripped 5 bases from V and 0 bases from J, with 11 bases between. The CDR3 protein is CASSDGPDSGNTIYF. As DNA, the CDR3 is TGTGCCAGCAGTGACGGGCCTGACTCTGGAAACACCATATATTTT.

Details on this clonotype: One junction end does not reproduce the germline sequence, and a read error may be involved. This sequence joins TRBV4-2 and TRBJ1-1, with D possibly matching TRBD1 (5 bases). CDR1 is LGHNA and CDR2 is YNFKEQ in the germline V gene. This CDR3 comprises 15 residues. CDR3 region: CVSSQGPGWGTEAFF. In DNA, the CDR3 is TGTGTCAGCAGTCAAGGTCCAGGGTGGGGCACTGAAGCTTTCTTT.

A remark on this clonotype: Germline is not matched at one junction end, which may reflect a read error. The CDR3, as DNA: TGTGTCAGCAGCTTAGGGGGCCGGAACACTGAAGCATTCTTT. Amino acid sequence: CVSSLGGRNTEAFF. The chain combines TRBV11-3 with TRBJ1-1; 7 positions agree with TRBD1. The CDR3 contains 14 residues. Germline-derived CDR1 and CDR2 are SGHNT and YENEEA. Supplemented by reference TRBV11-3 and TRBJ1-1, the full variable domain reads EAGVVQSPRYKIIEKKQPVAFWCNPISGHNTLYWYLQNLGQGPELLIRYENEEAVDDSQLPKDRFSAERLKGVDSTLKIQPAELGDSAVYLCVSSLGGRNTEAFFGQGTRLTVV.

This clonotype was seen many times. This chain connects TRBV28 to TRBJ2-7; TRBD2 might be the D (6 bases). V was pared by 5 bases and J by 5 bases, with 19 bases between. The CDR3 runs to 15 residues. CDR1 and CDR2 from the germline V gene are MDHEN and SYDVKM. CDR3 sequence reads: CASSPVGLSGDEQYF. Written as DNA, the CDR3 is TGTGCCAGCAGTCCCGTGGGACTCTCCGGGGACGAGCAGTACTTC. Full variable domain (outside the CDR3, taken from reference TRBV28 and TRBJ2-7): DVKVTQSSRYLVKRTGEKVFLECVQDMDHENMFWYRQDPGLGLRLIYFSYDVKMKEKGDIPEGYSVSREKKERFSLILESASTNQTSMYLCASSPVGLSGDEQYFGPGTRLTVT.

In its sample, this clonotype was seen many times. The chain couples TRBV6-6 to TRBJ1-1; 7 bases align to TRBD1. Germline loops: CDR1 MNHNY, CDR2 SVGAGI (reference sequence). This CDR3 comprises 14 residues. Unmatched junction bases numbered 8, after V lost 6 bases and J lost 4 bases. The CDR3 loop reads CASRHTGEITEAFF. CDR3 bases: TGTGCCAGCAGGCACACAGGGGAGATCACTGAAGCTTTCTTT.

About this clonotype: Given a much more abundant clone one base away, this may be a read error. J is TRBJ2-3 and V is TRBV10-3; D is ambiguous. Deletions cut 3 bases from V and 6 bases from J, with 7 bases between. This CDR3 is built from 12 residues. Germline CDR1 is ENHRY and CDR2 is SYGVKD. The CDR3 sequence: CAISDPHDTQYF. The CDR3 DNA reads TGTGCCATCAGTGATCCGCACGATACGCAGTATTTT.

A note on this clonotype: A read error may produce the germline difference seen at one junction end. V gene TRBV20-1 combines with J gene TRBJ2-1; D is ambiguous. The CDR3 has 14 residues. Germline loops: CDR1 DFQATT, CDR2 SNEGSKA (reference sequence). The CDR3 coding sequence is TGCAGTGCTAGAGATATCCACTCCTATAATGAGCAGTTCTTC. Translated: CSARDIHSYNEQFF.

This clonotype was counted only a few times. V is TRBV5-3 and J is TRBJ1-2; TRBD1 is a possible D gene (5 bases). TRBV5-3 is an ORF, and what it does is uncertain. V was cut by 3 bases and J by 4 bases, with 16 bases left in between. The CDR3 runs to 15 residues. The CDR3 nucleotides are TGTGCCAGAAGCTACGAGACGGGGCTCCTCTATGGCTACACCTTC. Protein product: CARSYETGLLYGYTF.

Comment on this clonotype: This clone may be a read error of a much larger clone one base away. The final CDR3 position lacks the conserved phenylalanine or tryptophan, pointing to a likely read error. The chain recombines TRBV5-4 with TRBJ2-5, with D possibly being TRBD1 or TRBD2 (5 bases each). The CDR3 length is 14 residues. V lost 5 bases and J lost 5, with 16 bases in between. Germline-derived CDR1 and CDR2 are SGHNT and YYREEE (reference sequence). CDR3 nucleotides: TGTGCCAGCAGTCGGGACCGAGGGTCGGAGACCCAGTACCTC. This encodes CASSRDRGSETQYL.

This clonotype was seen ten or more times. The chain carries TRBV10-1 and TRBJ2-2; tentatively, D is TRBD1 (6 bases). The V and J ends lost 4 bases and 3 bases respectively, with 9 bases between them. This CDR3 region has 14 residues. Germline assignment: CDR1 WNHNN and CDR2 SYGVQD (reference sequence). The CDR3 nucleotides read TGCGCCAGCAGTGGACAGGCCTACACCGGGGAGCTGTTTTTT. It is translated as CASSGQAYTGELFF.

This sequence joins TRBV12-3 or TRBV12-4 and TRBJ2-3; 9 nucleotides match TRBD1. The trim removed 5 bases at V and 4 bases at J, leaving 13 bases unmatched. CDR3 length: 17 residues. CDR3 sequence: CASSQQQGQGFADTQYF. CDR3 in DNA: TGTGCCAGCAGTCAACAACAGGGACAGGGATTCGCAGATACGCAGTATTTT.

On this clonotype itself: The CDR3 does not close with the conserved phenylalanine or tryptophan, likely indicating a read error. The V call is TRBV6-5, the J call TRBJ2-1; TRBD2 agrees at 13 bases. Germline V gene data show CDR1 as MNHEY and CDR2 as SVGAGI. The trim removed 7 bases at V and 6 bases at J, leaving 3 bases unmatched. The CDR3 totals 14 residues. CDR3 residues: CASTRTSGSNEQFL. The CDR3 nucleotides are TGTGCCAGCACACGGACTAGCGGGAGCAATGAGCAGTTCTTA.

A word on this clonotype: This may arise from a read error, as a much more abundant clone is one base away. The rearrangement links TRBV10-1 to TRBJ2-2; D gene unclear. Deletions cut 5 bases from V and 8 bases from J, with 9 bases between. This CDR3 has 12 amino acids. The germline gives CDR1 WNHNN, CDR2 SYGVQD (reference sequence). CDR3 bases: TGCGCCAGCAGTTCATTCCATGGGGAGCTGTTTTTT. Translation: CASSSFHGELFF.

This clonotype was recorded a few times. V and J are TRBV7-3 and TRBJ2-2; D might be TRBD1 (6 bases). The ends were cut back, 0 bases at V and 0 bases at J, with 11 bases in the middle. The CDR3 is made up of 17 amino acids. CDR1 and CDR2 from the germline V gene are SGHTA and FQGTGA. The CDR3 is CASSLTRQGPNTGELFF. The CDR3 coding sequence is TGTGCCAGCAGCTTAACTCGGCAGGGGCCGAACACCGGGGAGCTGTTTTTT.

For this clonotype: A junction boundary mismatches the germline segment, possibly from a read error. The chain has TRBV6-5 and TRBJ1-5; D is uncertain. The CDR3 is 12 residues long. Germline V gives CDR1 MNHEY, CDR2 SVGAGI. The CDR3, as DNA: TGTACCAGCAGTGTCCCCGGTCAGCCCCAACATTTT. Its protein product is CTSSVPGQPQHF.

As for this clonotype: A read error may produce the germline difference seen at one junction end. CDR3 amino acids: CASSLRFGGNTEAFF. Here the CDR3 DNA reads TGTGCTAGCAGCCTTAGGTTCGGGGGGAACACTGAAGCTTTCTTT. The gene calls are TRBV6-1 and TRBJ1-1, with D possibly matching TRBD1 (5 bases). The germline CDR1 and CDR2 sequences are MNHNS and SASEGT. The CDR3 totals 15 residues.

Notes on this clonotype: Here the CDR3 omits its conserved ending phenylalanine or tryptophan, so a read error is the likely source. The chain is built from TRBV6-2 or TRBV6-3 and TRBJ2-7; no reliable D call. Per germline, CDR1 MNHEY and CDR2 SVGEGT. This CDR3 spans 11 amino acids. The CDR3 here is CASSYQYEQYL. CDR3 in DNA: TGTGCTAGCAGTTACCAGTACGAGCAGTACTTA.